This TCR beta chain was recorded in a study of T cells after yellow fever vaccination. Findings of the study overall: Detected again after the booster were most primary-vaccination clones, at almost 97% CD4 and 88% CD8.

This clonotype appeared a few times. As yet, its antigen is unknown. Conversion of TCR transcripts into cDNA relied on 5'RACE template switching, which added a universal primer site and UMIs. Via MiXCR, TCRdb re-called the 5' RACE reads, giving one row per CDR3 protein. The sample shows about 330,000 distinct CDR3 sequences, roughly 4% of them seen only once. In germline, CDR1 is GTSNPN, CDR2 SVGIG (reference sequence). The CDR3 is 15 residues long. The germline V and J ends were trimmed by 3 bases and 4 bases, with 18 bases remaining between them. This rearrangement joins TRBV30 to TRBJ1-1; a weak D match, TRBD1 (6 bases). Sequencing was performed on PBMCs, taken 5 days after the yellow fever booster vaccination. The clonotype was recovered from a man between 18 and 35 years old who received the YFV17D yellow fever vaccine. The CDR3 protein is CAWSPGGGLGTEAFF. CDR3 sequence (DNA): TGTGCCTGGAGCCCCGGCGGGGGCCTGGGCACTGAAGCTTTCTTT. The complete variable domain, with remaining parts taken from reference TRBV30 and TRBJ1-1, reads SQTIHQWPATLVQPVGSPLSLECTVEGTSNPNLYWYRQAAGRGLQLLFYSVGIGQISSEVPQNLSASRPQDRQFILSSKKLLLSDSGFYLCAWSPGGGLGTEAFFGQGTRLTVV.